The entry that follows covers one T cell receptor (beta chain) sequence. At one end, the junction sequence differs from germline, possibly due to a read error. The CDR3 covers 14 residues. Germline-derived CDR1 and CDR2 are SGHNT and YYREEE (reference sequence). TCRdb re-analysed the reads in MiXCR, keeping a single row per CDR3 protein. Among under 250,000 distinct CDR3 sequences, under 35% were seen once, and the ten largest hold about 7%. The sample belongs to a study of kidney transplant recipient with SARS-CoV-2 infection. This chain links TRBV5-4 with TRBJ1-1; D is possibly TRBD1 (5 bases). This TCR was sampled from a young adult male patient who had COVID-19 and was a kidney transplant recipient. Some T cells may originate from the graft donor. The material sequenced was a blood sample, taken at baseline and around day 120 from a kidney transplant recipient. The CDR3 is CASNLDRGGTEAFF. The CDR3 DNA reads as TGTGCCAGCAACTTGGATAGGGGCGGCACTGAAGCTTTCTTT.